This TCR beta chain was obtained from a study of shared clonotypes between healthy human individuals. Study details: Donor ages ranged 18 to 49 years: a couple of women, a few men. Each donor's CD8 memory used one plate, CD8 naive two, each CD4 subset three.

A remark on this clone: Antigen: not known.

The CDR3 runs 16 residues. Germline CDR1 LGHNA, CDR2 YNFKEQ. V lost 3 bases and J lost 3, with 18 bases in between. CD45RO negativity and positive selection for CCR7 defined naive CD8 cells, a population that excluded terminally differentiated effector memory CD45RA+ cells. Per sorted-subset replicate PCR, input was 200 to 250 ng DNA, representing around 30,000 T cell genomes. Repertoires were generated with immunoSEQ multiplex PCR, while TCRdb's copy carries only in-frame clones and drops some. The sample carries around 2,000,000 clones, approximately 94% recorded once. The study's findings and limits: The study's rarefaction showed incomplete sorted-subset sequencing despite large depth.

Material: naive CD8+ T cells from PBMCs. This chain uses TRBV4-2 with TRBJ2-7; D is perhaps TRBD2 (6 bases). The origin of this receptor is a man aged 18 to 35 in good health. Some clones in this sample may be carry-over from other donors' samples. The CDR3 reads CASSQAAGTLNYEQYF. The CDR3 DNA reads as TGTGCCAGCAGCCAGGCTGCCGGGACTTTAAACTACGAGCAGTACTTC.